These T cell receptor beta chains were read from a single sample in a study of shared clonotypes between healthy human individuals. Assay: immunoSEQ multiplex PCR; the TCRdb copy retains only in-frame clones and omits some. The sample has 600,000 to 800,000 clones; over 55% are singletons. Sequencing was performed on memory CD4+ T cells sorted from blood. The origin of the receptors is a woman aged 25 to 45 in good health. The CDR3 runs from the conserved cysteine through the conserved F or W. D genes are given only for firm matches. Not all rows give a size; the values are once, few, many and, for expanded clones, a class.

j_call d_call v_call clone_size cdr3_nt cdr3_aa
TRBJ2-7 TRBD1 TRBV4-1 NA TGCGCCAGCAGCCCAACAGGGGGCTTAAGGGAGCAGTACTTC CASSPTGGLREQYF
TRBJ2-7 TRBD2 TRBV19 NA TGTGCCAGTAGTATTGTGCGGACTAGTCTAGAGCAGTACTTC CASSIVRTSLEQYF
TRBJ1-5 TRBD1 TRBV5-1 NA TGCGCCAGCAGCTTGGATGGACAGGTGGAACAGCCCCAGCATTTT CASSLDGQVEQPQHF
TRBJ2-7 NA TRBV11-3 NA TGTGCCAGCAGCAACCAGGGGTCGTACGAGCAGTACTTC CASSNQGSYEQYF
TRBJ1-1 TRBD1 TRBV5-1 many TGCGCCAGCCGAACAGGGGAGGCGAACACTGAAGCTTTCTTT CASRTGEANTEAFF
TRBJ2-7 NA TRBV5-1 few TGCGCCACTCGAAAGGTAGGGTCCAGCGAAGCCGAGCAGTACTTC CATRKVGSSEAEQYF
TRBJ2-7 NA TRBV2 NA TGTGCCAGCAGTAACCCCTCGGACCGATTCTCCTACGAGCAGTACTTC CASSNPSDRFSYEQYF
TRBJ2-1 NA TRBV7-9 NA TGTGCCAGCAGCCTCGTAAGGTTTGACCCCGATGGTGATGAGCAGTTCTTC CASSLVRFDPDGDEQFF
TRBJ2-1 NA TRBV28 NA TGTGCCAGCATTTCCAGCATCAATGAGCAGTTCTTC CASISSINEQFF
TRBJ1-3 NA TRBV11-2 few TGTGCCAGCAGCTTGGACTCTGGAAACACCATATATTTT CASSLDSGNTIYF